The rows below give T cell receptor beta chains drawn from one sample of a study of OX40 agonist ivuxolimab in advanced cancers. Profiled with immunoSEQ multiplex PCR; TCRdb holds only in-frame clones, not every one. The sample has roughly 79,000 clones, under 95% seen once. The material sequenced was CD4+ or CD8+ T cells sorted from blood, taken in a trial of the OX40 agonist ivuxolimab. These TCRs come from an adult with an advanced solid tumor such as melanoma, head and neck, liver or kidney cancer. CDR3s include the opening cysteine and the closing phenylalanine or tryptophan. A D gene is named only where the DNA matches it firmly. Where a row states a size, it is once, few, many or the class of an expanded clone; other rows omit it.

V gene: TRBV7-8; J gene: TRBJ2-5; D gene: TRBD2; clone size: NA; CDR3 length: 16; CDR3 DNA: TGTGCCAGCAGCGACAGAACCGGGACTAGGGGGGAGACCCAGTACTTC; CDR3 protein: CASSDRTGTRGETQYF
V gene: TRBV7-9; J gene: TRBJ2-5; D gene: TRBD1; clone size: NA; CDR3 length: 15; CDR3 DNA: TGTGCCAGCAGCTTCCGGGACAGCCAAGGAGAGACCCAGTACTTC; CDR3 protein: CASSFRDSQGETQYF
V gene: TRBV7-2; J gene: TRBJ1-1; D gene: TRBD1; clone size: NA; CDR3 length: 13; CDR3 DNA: TGTGCCAGCAGCTTCGACAGGGACACTGAAGCTTTCTTT; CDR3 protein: CASSFDRDTEAFF
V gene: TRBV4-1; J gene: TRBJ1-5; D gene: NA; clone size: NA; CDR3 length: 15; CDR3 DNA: TGCGCCAGCAGCCCGGTCGGGGTGGGGAATCAGCCCCAGCATTTT; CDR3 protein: CASSPVGVGNQPQHF
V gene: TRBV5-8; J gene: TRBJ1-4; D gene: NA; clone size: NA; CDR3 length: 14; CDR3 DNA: TGTGCCAGCATTGCTGACAGGACCGGCGGAAAACTGTTTTTT; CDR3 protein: CASIADRTGGKLFF
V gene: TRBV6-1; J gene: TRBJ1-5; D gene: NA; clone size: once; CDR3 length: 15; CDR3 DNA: TGTGCCAGCAGTGAACTTCCAGGGTTAAGGCAGCCCCAGCATTTT; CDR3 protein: CASSELPGLRQPQHF
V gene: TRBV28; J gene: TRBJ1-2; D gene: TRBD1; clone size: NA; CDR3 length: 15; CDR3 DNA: TGTGCCAGCAGTCCCAGGGGGTGGGGTCCCTATGGCTACACCTTC; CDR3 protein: CASSPRGWGPYGYTF
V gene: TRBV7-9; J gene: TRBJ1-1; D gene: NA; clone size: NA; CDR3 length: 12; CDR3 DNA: TGTGCCAGCAGCTTCGGGAACACTGAAGCTTTCTTT; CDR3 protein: CASSFGNTEAFF
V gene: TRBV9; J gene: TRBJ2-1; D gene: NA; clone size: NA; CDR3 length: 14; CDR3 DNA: TGTGCCAGCAGCGTAGAAGTCTTCACCAATGAGCAGTTCTTC; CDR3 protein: CASSVEVFTNEQFF
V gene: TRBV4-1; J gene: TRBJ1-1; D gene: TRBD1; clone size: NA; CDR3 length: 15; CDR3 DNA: TGCGCCAGCAGCCCACAGGACAGGGTGAACACTGAAGCTTTCTTT; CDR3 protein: CASSPQDRVNTEAFF
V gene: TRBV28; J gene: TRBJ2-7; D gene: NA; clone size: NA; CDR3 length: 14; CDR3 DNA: TGTGCCAGCAGTTTTTATCCTGCTCGGGACGAGCAGTACTTC; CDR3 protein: CASSFYPARDEQYF
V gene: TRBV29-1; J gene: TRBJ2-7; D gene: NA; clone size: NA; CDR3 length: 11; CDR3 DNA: TGCAGCGTTGGTAGTTTCTACGAGCAGTACTTC; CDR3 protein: CSVGSFYEQYF
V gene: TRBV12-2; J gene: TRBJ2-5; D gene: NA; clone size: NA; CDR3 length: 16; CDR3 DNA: TGTGCAAGTCGCTTAGTGATGAAGGGGGACCAAGAGACCCAGTACTTC; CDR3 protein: CASRLVMKGDQETQYF
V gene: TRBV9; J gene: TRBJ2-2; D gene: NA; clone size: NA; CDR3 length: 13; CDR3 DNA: TGTGCCAGCAGCGTAGGGAACACCGGGGAGCTGTTTTTT; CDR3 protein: CASSVGNTGELFF
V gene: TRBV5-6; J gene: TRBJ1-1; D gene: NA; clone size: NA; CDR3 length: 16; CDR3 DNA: TGTGCCAGCAGCTTTCCACAGGGAGGGAGGAACACTGAAGCTTTCTTT; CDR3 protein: CASSFPQGGRNTEAFF
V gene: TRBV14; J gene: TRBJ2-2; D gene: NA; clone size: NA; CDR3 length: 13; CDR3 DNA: TGTGCCAGCAGCCAAGCGGTCACCGGGGAGCTGTTTTTT; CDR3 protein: CASSQAVTGELFF
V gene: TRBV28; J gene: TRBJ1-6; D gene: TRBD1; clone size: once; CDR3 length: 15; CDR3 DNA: TGTGCCAGCAGTCCCCCGACAGGGTTAGGGACACCCCTCCACTTT; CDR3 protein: CASSPPTGLGTPLHF